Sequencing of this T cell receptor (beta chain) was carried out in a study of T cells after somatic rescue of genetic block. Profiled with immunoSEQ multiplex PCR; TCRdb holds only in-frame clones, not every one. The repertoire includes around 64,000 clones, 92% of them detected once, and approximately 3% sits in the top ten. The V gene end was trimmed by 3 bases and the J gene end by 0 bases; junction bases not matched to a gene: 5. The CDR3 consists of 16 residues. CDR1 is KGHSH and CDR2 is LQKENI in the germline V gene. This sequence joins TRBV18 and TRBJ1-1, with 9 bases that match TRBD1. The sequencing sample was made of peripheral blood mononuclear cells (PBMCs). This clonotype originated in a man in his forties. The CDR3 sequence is CASSPGQGPLNTEAFF. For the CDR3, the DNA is TGTGCCAGCTCACCGGGACAGGGCCCCTTGAACACTGAAGCTTTCTTT.